The clone carrying this T cell receptor beta chain was counted once. Only in-frame clones appear in the TCRdb table, and some are missing; sequencing was by immunoSEQ multiplex PCR. The sample records 900,000 to 1,200,000 clones, 70% to 80% being singletons. The data were obtained in a study of shared clonotypes between healthy human individuals. Sequencing was done on a sample of memory CD4+ T cells from PBMCs. Stated subset: CD45RA-negative fraction. The sequence was obtained from a man between 18 and 29 years old in good health. Some clones in this sample may be carry-over from other donors' samples.

CDR3 amino acids: CASSFFRGTEDPNYGYTF. CDR3 in DNA: TGTGCCAGCAGTTTTTTTCGGGGTACAGAGGACCCTAACTATGGCTACACCTTC. This chain joins TRBV27 and TRBJ1-2; D uncertain. The CDR3 totals 18 residues. Germline lookup yields CDR1 MNHEY and CDR2 SMNVEV (reference sequence). V was cut by 3 bases and J by 0 bases, with 20 bases left in between.